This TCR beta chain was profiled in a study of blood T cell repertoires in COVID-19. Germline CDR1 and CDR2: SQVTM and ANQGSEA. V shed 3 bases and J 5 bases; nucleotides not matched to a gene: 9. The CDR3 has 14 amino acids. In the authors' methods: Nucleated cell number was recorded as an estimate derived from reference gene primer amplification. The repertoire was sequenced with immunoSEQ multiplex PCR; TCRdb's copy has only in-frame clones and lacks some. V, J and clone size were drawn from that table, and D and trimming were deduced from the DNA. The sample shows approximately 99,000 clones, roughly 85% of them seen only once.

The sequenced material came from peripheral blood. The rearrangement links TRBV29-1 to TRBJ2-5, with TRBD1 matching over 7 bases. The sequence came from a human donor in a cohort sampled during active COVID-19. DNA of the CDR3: TGCAGCGTTGATCGGGACAGTTCGGCGGAGACCCAGTACTTC. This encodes CSVDRDSSAETQYF.